The 2 T cell receptor beta chains listed next were all sequenced from one sample in a study of T-cell memory formation after mild COVID-19. TCRdb re-called the 5' RACE reads with MiXCR, one entry per CDR3 protein. The data contain a few hundred thousand distinct CDR3 sequences, around a fifth of them singletons. The sample comprised PBMCs or a T cell subset sorted from them (not recorded which). These receptors all come from an adult woman who had mild COVID-19 (a few samples of this study predate the infection). Cell type and time point are not known.

V and J are TRBV7-9 and TRBJ2-2; 8 positions match TRBD2. Germline V gene lookup returns CDR1 SEHNR and CDR2 FQNEAQ (reference sequence). The CDR3 contains 16 residues. V gave up 6 bases and J gave up 2 bases; unmatched junction bases: 8. The CDR3 coding sequence is TGTGCCAGCAGTGGGCCGGGAGGGGCCAACACCGGGGAGCTGTTTTTT. It encodes CASSGPGGANTGELFF.

The table lists this clonotype with many counts. The chain carries TRBV5-1 and TRBJ2-3; D gene uncertain. Germline-derived CDR1 and CDR2 are SGHRS and YFSETQ. Trimming took 7 bases from V and 6 from J, leaving 9 bases between them. This CDR3 spans 11 amino acids. CDR3 nucleotide sequence: TGCGCCAGCGGAGATGAGGATACGCAGTATTTT. Amino acids: CASGDEDTQYF.